This TCR beta chain was identified during a study of cytomegalovirus exposure and HLA in healthy donors. The donors were members of the validation cohort comprising some 120 subjects, separate from the approximately 670-subject first cohort. Unmatched junction bases numbered 4, after V lost 2 bases and J lost 3 bases. The CDR3 sequence is 14 residues long. Germline CDR1 reads SGHRS; CDR2 reads YFSETQ. Measured with immunoSEQ multiplex PCR; TCRdb has only the in-frame clones, and not every one. The sample includes roughly 120,000 clones, about 84% of them seen just once. Whole-study results and caveats: According to a subsequent analysis, TCR clusters from the first cohort were inclined to appear together in the 120 validation repertoires. Specificity of a few CMV-associated chains for CMV antigens was verified in vitro. A list of 150 or so TCR beta chains associated with cytomegalovirus was given.

To note about this clone: What it binds is not known.

Sequenced: PBMCs. The gene calls are TRBV5-1 and TRBJ1-1; 7 bases map to TRBD1. The sequence derives from a man aged 18 to 29 in good health and CMV-seronegative. CDR3 amino acids: CASSLDRVHTEAFF. CDR3 DNA sequence: TGCGCCAGCAGCTTAGACAGGGTGCACACTGAAGCTTTCTTT.